This TCR beta chain was recorded in a study of PD-1 blockade in classical Hodgkin lymphoma. Whole-study results and caveats: Nivolumab starters within 1 year of ASCT were excluded. Still unresolved is the cause of the repertoire differences, which may be disease activity or prior therapy. Unlike CD8+ TCR diversity, which did not rise significantly by C4D1, CD4+ TCR diversity did.

Some clones are missing from TCRdb's copy, which holds only in-frame ones; the method was immunoSEQ multiplex PCR. The table includes about 40,000 clones, around two thirds detected once. CDR1 and CDR2 (germline): SGDLS, YYNGEE. The V and J ends lost 0 bases and 4 bases, in that order; junction bases with no gene match: 8. This CDR3 contains 16 residues. In the case of this clone: Its antigen is not known.

Each patient experienced a relapse that followed autologous stem cell transplantation, and brentuximab vedotin exposure varied. Reported best responses ranged across complete response, partial response or progressive disease. This clonotype was obtained from a human donor with classical Hodgkin lymphoma. This specimen was peripheral blood mononuclear cells (PBMCs), taken at baseline. This chain links TRBV9 with TRBJ1-2, with 8 bases lining up with TRBD1. CDR3 sequence (DNA): TGTGCCAGCAGCGTAGCTCGCGGACAGGGTACCTATGGCTACACCTTC. This sequence encodes CASSVARGQGTYGYTF.